This entry concerns a single T cell receptor beta chain. Its cognate antigen is unknown. This sample was included in a study of T cell responses to AZD1222 COVID-19 vaccine. Profiling relied on immunoSEQ multiplex PCR, and the TCRdb table lists in-frame clones only, not all of them. The sample yields about 160,000 clones, over 75% seen once. Germline loops: CDR1 SEHNR, CDR2 FQNEAQ (reference sequence). CDR3 length: 17 amino acids. V was trimmed by 0 bases and J by 3 bases, leaving 17 bases between them. Study-wide findings and caveats: Donors were mostly white British, more females; clonal diversity possibly underestimated.

This clonotype originated in an adult in good health. The source material was peripheral blood, sampled on day 0 of AZD1222 vaccination. This chain joins TRBV7-9 and TRBJ1-1; no reliable D call. DNA for the CDR3: TGTGCCAGCAGCTTAGCGCCCGGGCCTCCGGCGGACACTGAAGCTTTCTTT. It yields the protein CASSLAPGPPADTEAFF.